Each of the 27 T cell receptor beta chains below was sequenced from the same sample in a study of blood T cell repertoires in COVID-19. Assay used: immunoSEQ multiplex PCR; TCRdb lists only in-frame clones, some missing. The repertoire holds 30,000 to 35,000 clones, approximately 80% seen once, with roughly a third in the top ten. The sample taken for sequencing was peripheral blood. These receptors were collected from a man aged 80 or over with acute or convalescent COVID-19.

This chain uses TRBV7-6 with TRBJ1-1; D may be TRBD1 (6 bases). The CDR3 has 18 residues. With 3 bases removed from V and 1 base from J, the gap between germline ends came to 21 bases. The germline CDR1 and CDR2 sequences are SGHVS and FNYEAQ. For the CDR3, the DNA is TGTGCCAGCAGCTTGATGATAATGATCAGGGGTGCGAACACTGAAGCTTTCTTT. This translates into CASSLMIMIRGANTEAFF.

This chain joins TRBV7-9 and TRBJ1-3, with 7 bases aligning to TRBD1. This CDR3 comprises 15 residues. V lost 5 bases, J lost 4 bases, and 8 bases stayed unmatched. Germline CDR1 is SEHNR and CDR2 is FQNEAQ (reference sequence). The CDR3 nucleotides are TGTGCCAGCAGCCCACGACAGGGTCTCGGAAACACCATATATTTT. Protein sequence: CASSPRQGLGNTIYF.

The chain joins TRBV6-5 to TRBJ1-1, with D unclear. The CDR3 spans 13 residues. V shed 7 bases and J shed 0 bases, with 9 bases lying between them. CDR1 MNHEY and CDR2 SVGAGI come from the germline V gene. This CDR3 is CASTPQMNTEAFF. The CDR3 region has the DNA TGTGCCAGCACCCCACAGATGAACACTGAAGCTTTCTTT.

The chain recombines TRBV2 with TRBJ2-5; 12 nucleotides align to TRBD2. This CDR3 has 16 amino acids. The germline gives CDR1 SNHLY, CDR2 FYNNEI. V shed 0 bases and J 2 bases; nucleotides not matched to a gene: 1. In DNA, the CDR3 is TGTGCCAGCAGTGAAGCCCTAGCGGGGGGGCAAGAGACCCAGTACTTC. Translating gives CASSEALAGGQETQYF.

V and J are TRBV5-1 and TRBJ2-5; 8 nucleotides agree with TRBD1. V dropped 2 bases and J dropped 5; count of bases not matched to a gene: 5. CDR1 and CDR2 (germline): SGHRS, YFSETQ. This CDR3 comprises 14 residues. In DNA form, the CDR3 reads TGCGCCAGCAGCTTTCAGGGGGCGATGGAGACCCAGTACTTC. Its translation: CASSFQGAMETQYF.

This chain joins TRBV15 and TRBJ2-4; 10 bases agree with TRBD2. Germline CDR1 LNHNV, CDR2 YYDKDF (reference sequence). V shed 0 bases, J shed 4 bases, and the junction held 3 bases outside the gene matches. The CDR3 consists of 16 residues. The CDR3, as DNA: TGTGCCACCAGCAGAGATATAGCGGGGGGTAAAAACATTCAGTACTTC. It yields the protein CATSRDIAGGKNIQYF.

The genes are TRBV9 and TRBJ1-6; the D gene is possibly TRBD1 (6 bases). CDR1 and CDR2 from the germline V gene are SGDLS and YYNGEE. The CDR3 sequence is 15 residues long. V was trimmed by 4 bases and J by 5 bases, leaving 13 bases between them. CDR3 sequence: CASSPPGANNSPLHF. CDR3 coding DNA: TGTGCCAGCAGCCCCCCAGGGGCCAATAATTCACCCCTCCACTTT.

The V and J genes are TRBV27 and TRBJ2-3, with D maybe TRBD2 (6 bases). Germline CDR1 and CDR2: MNHEY and SMNVEV (reference sequence). This CDR3 is built from 15 residues. V shed 8 bases and J shed 1 base, with 16 bases lying between them. The CDR3 sequence is CASPPRGFGTDTQYF. The DNA of the CDR3 is TGTGCCAGCCCCCCCCGGGGGTTCGGCACAGATACGCAGTATTTT.

V gene TRBV6-5 combines with J gene TRBJ2-3; D might be TRBD2 (5 bases). Germline loops: CDR1 MNHEY, CDR2 SVGAGI. The CDR3 runs 15 residues. Trimming pared 6 bases from V and 8 bases from J, leaving 21 bases between. This CDR3 is CASRPPGGAVGTQYF. CDR3 in DNA: TGTGCCAGCAGGCCCCCTGGAGGTGCCGTGGGTACGCAGTATTTT.

V is TRBV10-3 and J is TRBJ1-4; 8 nucleotides match TRBD1. Germline CDR1 is ENHRY and CDR2 is SYGVKD. This CDR3 region has 15 residues. The junction had 8 bases not matched to a gene; V was cut back by 4 bases and J by 7 bases. CDR3 sequence reads: CAISGQDRGSEKLFF. The CDR3 nucleotides read TGTGCCATCAGTGGGCAAGACAGGGGCAGTGAAAAACTGTTTTTT.

V is TRBV30 and J is TRBJ2-7; no clear D gene. Deletions cut 2 bases from V and 4 bases from J, with 9 bases between. Germline V gene sequence: CDR1 GTSNPN, CDR2 SVGIG (reference sequence). The CDR3 length is 12 residues. The CDR3 reads CAWSSGRYEQYF. CDR3 in DNA: TGTGCCTGGAGTTCAGGCAGATACGAGCAGTACTTC.

The chain combines TRBV4-1 with TRBJ2-5, with 10 bases matching TRBD2. The junction had 9 bases not matched to a gene; V was cut back by 0 bases and J by 5 bases. CDR1 is MGHRA and CDR2 is YSYEKL in the germline V gene. The CDR3 sequence is 17 residues long. The CDR3 nucleotides read TGCGCCAGCAGCCAAGATGGTCTAGCGGGGGCCCGGGAGACCCAGTACTTC. Encoded protein: CASSQDGLAGARETQYF.

The sample holds one count of this clone. The chain recombines TRBV7-2 with TRBJ1-2, with 9 bases matching TRBD1. Germline V lookup: CDR1 SGHTA, CDR2 FQGNSA. Unmatched junction bases numbered 10, after V lost 5 bases and J lost 6 bases. The length of the CDR3 is 15 residues. CDR3 protein: CASSKTGGERDGYTF. CDR3 coding DNA: TGTGCCAGCAGCAAAACAGGGGGCGAGAGAGATGGCTACACCTTC.

This clone was observed a handful of times. V is TRBV24-1 and J is TRBJ2-7; D might be TRBD1 (5 bases). Trimming shortened V by 9 bases and J by 3 bases, and 11 bases separated the two germline ends. CDR3 length: 12 residues. The germline V gene encodes CDR1 KGHDR and CDR2 SFDVKD. CDR3 loop: CATVQGNYEQYF. CDR3 bases: TGTGCCACCGTCCAGGGAAACTACGAGCAGTACTTC.

The chain employs TRBV29-1 and TRBJ1-1; D is unresolved. The CDR3 is 10 amino acids. V lost 8 bases and J lost 6, with 10 bases in between. Germline-derived CDR1 and CDR2 are SQVTM and ANQGSEA. The CDR3 loop is CSTGEAEAFF. CDR3 DNA: TGCAGCACCGGGGAGGCTGAAGCTTTCTTT.

The CDR3 loop reads CASSKNGGADTQYF. The CDR3 DNA is TGTGCCAGCAGCAAGAATGGAGGGGCAGATACGCAGTATTTT. This chain joins TRBV28 and TRBJ2-3; tentatively, D is TRBD2 (6 bases). The CDR3 consists of 14 residues. Germline CDR1 reads MDHEN; CDR2 reads SYDVKM. The germline V and J ends were trimmed by 6 bases and 4 bases, with 14 bases remaining between them.

The chain couples TRBV12-5 to TRBJ1-3, with unresolved D. Germline V gene data show CDR1 as LGHNT and CDR2 as FRNRAP. The CDR3 totals 14 residues. Trimming cost V 7 bases and J 0 bases, with 10 bases left between them. The CDR3: CASAPSRSGNTIYF. The CDR3 nucleotides are TGTGCTAGTGCCCCGTCCCGCTCTGGAAACACCATATATTTT.

The rearrangement uses TRBV6-5 and TRBJ2-2; D not certain. V was pared by 3 bases and J by 6 bases, with 5 bases between. The CDR3 runs 12 residues. Germline V gene data show CDR1 as MNHEY and CDR2 as SVGAGI. The DNA for the CDR3 is TGTGCCAGCAGTTATCTTCCCGGGGAGCTGTTTTTT. This gives the protein CASSYLPGELFF.

This sequence joins TRBV7-3 and TRBJ1-1; D is ambiguous. Trimming removed 3 bases at V and 1 base at J, with 6 bases between. The length of the CDR3 is 13 residues. Germline V gene data show CDR1 as SGHTA and CDR2 as FQGTGA. CDR3 in amino acids: CASSFGSNTEAFF. The CDR3 nucleotides read TGTGCCAGCAGCTTCGGGTCGAACACTGAAGCTTTCTTT.

V gene TRBV3-1 (or the pseudogene TRBV3-2) combines with J gene TRBJ1-4; D remains unclear. The CDR3 runs to 14 residues. V was clipped by 4 bases and J by 1 base, with 7 bases between them. Germline assignment: CDR1 LGHDT and CDR2 YNNKEL (reference sequence). The CDR3 DNA reads TGTGCCAGCAGCCTTCGGGGAACTAATGAAAAACTGTTTTTT. Protein sequence: CASSLRGTNEKLFF.

This rearrangement joins TRBV14 to TRBJ2-7; a possible D gene is TRBD1 (5 bases). The CDR3 has 15 residues. Germline V gene data show CDR1 as SGHDN and CDR2 as FVKESK. V was pared by 4 bases and J by 5 bases, with 18 bases between. CDR3 in amino acids: CASSPYMGKGHEQYF. The CDR3 DNA sequence: TGTGCCAGCAGCCCTTACATGGGAAAGGGGCACGAGCAGTACTTC.

This chain connects TRBV4-1 to TRBJ1-2; TRBD1 agrees at 7 bases. CDR1 and CDR2 from the germline V gene are MGHRA and YSYEKL. This CDR3 has 15 residues. The J segment lost 7 bases and the V segment lost 2 bases, leaving 10 bases of the junction unmatched. The CDR3 DNA follows: TGCGCCAGCAGCCAAAGGGAAACAGGGGCCTTTGGCTACACCTTC. Protein product: CASSQRETGAFGYTF.

The rearrangement uses TRBV6-2 or TRBV6-3 and TRBJ1-6, with TRBD1 as a possible D gene (6 bases). V dropped 5 bases and J dropped 10 bases, with 18 bases sitting between them. The CDR3 spans 15 residues. Germline values: CDR1 MNHEY, CDR2 SVGEGT. The CDR3 here is CASSPSGGLGSPLHF. In nucleotides, the CDR3 is TGTGCCAGCAGTCCGTCGGGGGGGCTTGGATCACCCCTCCACTTT.

A single count supports this clone. This chain joins TRBV18 and TRBJ2-7; 9 positions agree with TRBD1. This CDR3 is built from 18 residues. Germline V gene data show CDR1 as KGHSH and CDR2 as LQKENI. J was trimmed by 6 bases and V by 1 base; bases with no gene match: 16. The chain's CDR3 is CASSPLIFLRDRVSEQYF. CDR3 sequence (DNA): TGTGCCAGCTCACCACTCATTTTTCTCCGGGACAGGGTCTCCGAGCAGTACTTC.

The chain has TRBV15 and TRBJ2-5; 7 bases line up with TRBD2. The length of the CDR3 is 15 residues. The germline V gene has CDR1 LNHNV and CDR2 YYDKDF (reference sequence). V shed 4 bases, J shed 2 bases, and the junction held 7 bases outside the gene matches. The DNA for the CDR3 is TGTGCCACCAGCAAACAAGCGGGGCCACAAGAGACCCAGTACTTC. It encodes CATSKQAGPQETQYF.

This clone came up once. J is TRBJ1-1 and V is TRBV27; 7 positions agree with TRBD1. The CDR3 consists of 19 residues. From germline, CDR1 is MNHEY and CDR2 SMNVEV (reference sequence). The trim removed 0 bases at V and 4 bases at J, leaving 17 bases unmatched. CDR3 region: CASSLSAGTATPGATEAFF. Here the CDR3 DNA reads TGTGCCAGCAGTTTATCGGCCGGGACAGCCACCCCTGGGGCCACTGAAGCTTTCTTT.

This clone appeared a few times. The chain uses TRBV30 and TRBJ2-3, with TRBD2 as a possible D gene (6 bases). The CDR3 totals 13 residues. The V end was cut by 5 bases, the J end by 4 bases, with 13 bases between. Germline CDR1 and CDR2: GTSNPN and SVGIG (reference sequence). The CDR3 bases are TGTGCCTGGGGACGGGAGAGAGCAGATACGCAGTATTTT. Protein product: CAWGRERADTQYF.